Described below is a single T cell receptor beta chain sequence and its context. No cognate antigen has been identified for it. The sample holds no much larger clone one base away, and base qualities are not on file. The immunoSEQ Assay, a bias-controlled multiplex PCR, was used to amplify TCRbeta CDR3 regions from genomic DNA. The paper's processing steps were these. The number of nucleated cells in each sample was estimated from the amplification of reference gene primers within the assay. To quantify the absolute abundance of each unique TCRbeta CDR3 rearrangement, sequence reads were collapsed and filtered. Productive Simpson clonality was computed per sample as the square root of Simpson's diversity index over productive rearrangements. Entries here come from immuneACCESS through TCRdb and include only in-frame sequences with V and J called. Some clones fail to appear in such tables; in the studies checked, an unresolved V gene covers under half of the shortfall, and the cause of the remainder is unknown. V and J calls and clone size come straight from that table; D and trimming were deduced from the DNA. In all, the sample holds over 200,000 clones, and around 90% of those were seen once. Roughly 3% of the sample comes from the top ten.

One collaborating source in Seattle enrolled patients during active infection and followed them longitudinally through the course of disease. Collaborating institutions collected whole blood in K2EDTA tubes following their own protocols. Collaborator samples were shipped for TCRbeta analysis as frozen whole blood, isolated PBMCs, or DNA extracted from either sample type. The CDR3 starts with the cysteine, ends with the phenylalanine, and has 14 residues. The kept DNA is CDR3 alone, 42 bases in frame from the first base. V is clipped by 4 bases and J by 0 bases, and the sequence between their germline boundaries is 7 bases long. The germline V gene (reference sequence) yields LGHDT for CDR1 and YNNKEL for CDR2. This specimen belongs to a study of blood T cell repertoires in COVID-19 (dated by TCRdb to 2018 to 2021). Describing the broader study: Samples covering the acute and convalescent phases of COVID-19 were provided by collaborators in the United States, Italy and Spain. The repertoires were released in a freely available public database meant as a resource for research on the immune response to SARS-CoV-2. Where HLA class I and class II types were available, the types were taken from metadata supplied by the sample provider, not from assay-based typing. The material from the prospective study consisted of cDNA or gDNA derived from T cells, B-cell-depleted T cells, or PBMCs. Deeply sampled blood TCRbeta repertoires from subjects exposed to, actively infected with, or recovered from COVID-19 were included in the dataset. Samples came from the ongoing ImmuneRACE study (first 160 participants) plus 1,254 subjects from 6 global collaborators. Nearly every sample came with metadata listing a de-identified subject ID, COVID-19 status, age in years and sex.

Study-wide findings and limitations: The quantity of clinical and demographic metadata differed by source and by participant and was supplied without curation.

Recombination joined TRBV3-1 (or the pseudogene TRBV3-2) with TRBJ1-3, with the D gene uncertain. The sequenced sample was peripheral blood. The TCR was taken from a man younger than 45 with COVID-19, enrolled during active disease. In nucleotide form, the sequence is TGTGCCAGCAGCCCCCCCGGCTCTGGAAACACCATATATTTT. It codes for CASSPPGSGNTIYF.